This T cell receptor (beta chain) originates from a study of T-cell memory formation after mild COVID-19. Study conclusions and caveats: Clones shrinking between day 15 and 85 showed a balanced CD4/CD8 split, and those that grew later tilted toward CD4+.

Germline CDR1 reads LGHNA; CDR2 reads YSLEER. The CDR3 has 13 residues. V was trimmed by 0 bases and J by 7 bases, leaving 7 bases between them. Sample barcodes and UMIs were carried by the TCR alpha and TCR beta cDNA libraries that 5'RACE generated with constant-segment primers. Using its own MiXCR run on the 5' RACE reads, TCRdb lists one record per CDR3 protein. Of 50,000 to 75,000 distinct CDR3 sequences in the sample, less than 9.5% were seen once. Remarks on this clonotype: The antigen remains unidentified.

The source of this sequence is a man aged 18 to 29 who had mild COVID-19 (a few samples of this study predate the infection). Cell type and time point are not known. The specimen was PBMCs or a T cell subset sorted from them (not recorded which). J is TRBJ1-5 and V is TRBV4-3; D not resolved. Here the CDR3 DNA reads TGCGCCAGCAGCCAAGATAGGAGGCAGCCCCAGCATTTT. Translation gives CASSQDRRQPQHF.